The present T cell receptor (beta chain) was sequenced within a study of blood T cells in healthy people across ages. This CDR3 contains 17 residues. Germline V gene lookup returns CDR1 SGHVS and CDR2 FNYEAQ. V trimming: 1 base; J trimming: 0 bases; junction bases outside the gene matches: 5. Alongside a J-beta primer mix, a sample-barcoded 5' primer served in a second PCR lasting roughly 7 to 11 cycles. One entry per CDR3 protein, called by TCRdb with MiXCR from the 5' RACE reads. The sample carries roughly 1,000,000 distinct CDR3 sequences, 25% recorded once. These data were also filed under a second study, of T cells of mothers and their children. This second study notes: Added by the second PCR's M1S primer were sample barcodes and 2-4 random nucleotides. Thymic selection shapes TCR recombination output in related pairs, and it does so similarly in unrelated pairs.

The chain has TRBV7-6 and TRBJ2-1; 8 nucleotides line up with TRBD2. The sample consisted of blood. The origin of this receptor is a girl aged 2 to 10 in good health. The DNA of the CDR3 is TGTGCCAGCAGCTTAGGCGGGAGGTCCAGCTCCTACAATGAGCAGTTCTTC. Residues: CASSLGGRSSSYNEQFF.